The table lists the clone carrying this T cell receptor beta chain with a count of one. Antigen unknown. Sequenced by immunoSEQ multiplex PCR; TCRdb stores in-frame clones only, minus some. This table holds some 120,000 clones, around 80% found once. The sample originates from a study of radiation and T cells in renal cell carcinoma. Across the whole study: Nephrectomy followed 15 Gy stereotactic body radiation by 4 weeks.

General study results and limits: Without pretreatment biopsies, baseline tumor clonotype presence was undetermined.

Trimming stripped 4 bases from V and 1 base from J, with 15 bases between. The germline V gene encodes CDR1 SGHRS and CDR2 YFSETQ. The CDR3 has 15 residues. Time point indicated: baseline pretreatment blood. The treatment denotes: 15 Gy SBRT to primary tumor, nephrectomy 4 weeks later. The receptor was derived from a woman aged 60-70 years with renal cell carcinoma. This material consisted of blood, taken from a patient whose treatment included radiotherapy and nephrectomy. The gene calls are TRBV5-1 and TRBJ2-7; D perhaps matches TRBD1 (6 bases). Here the CDR3 DNA reads TGCGCCAGCAGCCCCTTGGACAGCGCTTCCTACGAGCAGTACTTC. Translation gives CASSPLDSASYEQYF.